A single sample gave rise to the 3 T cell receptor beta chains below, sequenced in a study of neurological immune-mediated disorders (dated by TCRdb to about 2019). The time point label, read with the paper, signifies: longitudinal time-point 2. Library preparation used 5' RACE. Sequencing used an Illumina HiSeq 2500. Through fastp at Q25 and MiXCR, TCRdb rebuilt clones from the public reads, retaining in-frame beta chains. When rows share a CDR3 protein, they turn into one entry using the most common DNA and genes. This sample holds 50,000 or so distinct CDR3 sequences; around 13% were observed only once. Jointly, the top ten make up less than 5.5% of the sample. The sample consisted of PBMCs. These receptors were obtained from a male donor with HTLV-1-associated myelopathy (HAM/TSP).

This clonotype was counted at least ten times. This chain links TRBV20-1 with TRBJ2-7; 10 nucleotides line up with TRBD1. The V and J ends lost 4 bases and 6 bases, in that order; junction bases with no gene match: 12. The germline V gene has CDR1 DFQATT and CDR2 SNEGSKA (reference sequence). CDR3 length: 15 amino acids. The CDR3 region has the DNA TGCAGTGCTATTTCCCCGGGACAGGGGTTCTTCGAGCAGTACTTC. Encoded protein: CSAISPGQGFFEQYF.

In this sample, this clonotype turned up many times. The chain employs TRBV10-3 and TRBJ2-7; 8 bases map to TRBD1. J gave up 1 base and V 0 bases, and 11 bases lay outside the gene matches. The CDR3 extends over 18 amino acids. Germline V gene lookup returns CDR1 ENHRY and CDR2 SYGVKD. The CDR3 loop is CAISESGDRGGESYEQYF. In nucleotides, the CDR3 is TGTGCCATCAGTGAGTCTGGAGACAGGGGAGGTGAATCCTACGAGCAGTACTTC.

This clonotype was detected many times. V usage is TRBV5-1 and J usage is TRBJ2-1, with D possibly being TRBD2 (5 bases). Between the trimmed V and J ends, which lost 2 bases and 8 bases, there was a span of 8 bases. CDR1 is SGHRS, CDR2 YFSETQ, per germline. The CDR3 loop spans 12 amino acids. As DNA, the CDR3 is TGCGCCAGCAGCTTACTCGGGGATGAGCAGTTCTTC. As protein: CASSLLGDEQFF.